The clone carrying this T cell receptor beta chain has just one count. This sample stems from a study of T cells in Graves' hyperthyroidism and ophthalmopathy. What was amplified from RNA transcripts were TCR beta CDR3 regions. HTBI primers were used for first-round RT-PCR of the TCR CDR3. A single record per CDR3 protein comes from TCRdb applying MiXCR to the multiplex PCR reads. Among around 250,000 distinct CDR3 sequences listed, roughly 15% were seen once. The ends were cut back, 7 bases at V and 6 bases at J, with 12 bases in the middle. The germline V gene encodes CDR1 SEHNR and CDR2 FQNEAQ (reference sequence). The CDR3 is 13 residues long.

The receptor comes from a woman aged 40 to 50 with Graves' hyperthyroidism that later progressed to Graves' ophthalmopathy. The sample taken for sequencing was blood. The chain links TRBV7-9 to TRBJ1-4, with a possible D match to TRBD1 (5 bases). The CDR3 is CASTPGTHEKLFF. CDR3 DNA sequence: TGTGCCAGCACCCCCGGGACGCATGAAAAACTGTTTTTT.